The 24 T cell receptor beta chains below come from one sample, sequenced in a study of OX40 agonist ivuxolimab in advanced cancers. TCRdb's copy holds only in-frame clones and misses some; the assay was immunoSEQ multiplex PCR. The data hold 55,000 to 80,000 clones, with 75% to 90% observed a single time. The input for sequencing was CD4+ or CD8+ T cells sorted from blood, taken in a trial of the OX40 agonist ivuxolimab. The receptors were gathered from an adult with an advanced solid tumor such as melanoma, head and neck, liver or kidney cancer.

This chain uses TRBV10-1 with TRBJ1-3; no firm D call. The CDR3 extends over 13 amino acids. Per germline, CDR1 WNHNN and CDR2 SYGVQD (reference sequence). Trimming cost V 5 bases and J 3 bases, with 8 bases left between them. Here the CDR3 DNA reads TGCGCCAGCAGTAGTACGTTTGGAAACACCATATATTTT. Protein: CASSSTFGNTIYF.

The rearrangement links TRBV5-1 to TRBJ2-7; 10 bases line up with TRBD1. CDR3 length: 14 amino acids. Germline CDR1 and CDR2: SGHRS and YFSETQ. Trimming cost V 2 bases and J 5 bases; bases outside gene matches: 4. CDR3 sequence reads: CASSFPGTGDEQYF. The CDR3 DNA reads TGCGCCAGCAGCTTTCCCGGGACAGGGGACGAGCAGTACTTC.

CDR3 sequence reads: CASSQDTSLAMNNEQFF. The CDR3 DNA is TGTGCCAGCAGCCAAGATACTAGCCTAGCGATGAATAATGAGCAGTTCTTC. The chain recombines TRBV4-2 with TRBJ2-1; weak D call: TRBD2 (6 bases). This CDR3 spans 17 amino acids. V lost 0 bases and J lost 7, with 19 bases in between. Germline CDR1 is LGHNA and CDR2 is YNFKEQ.

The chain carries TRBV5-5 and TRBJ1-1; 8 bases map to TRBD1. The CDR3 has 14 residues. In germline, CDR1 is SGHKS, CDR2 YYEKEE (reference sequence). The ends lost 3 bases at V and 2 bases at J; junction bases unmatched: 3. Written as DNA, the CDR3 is TGTGCCAGCAGCTCACAGGGGGTTAACACTGAAGCTTTCTTT. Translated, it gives CASSSQGVNTEAFF.

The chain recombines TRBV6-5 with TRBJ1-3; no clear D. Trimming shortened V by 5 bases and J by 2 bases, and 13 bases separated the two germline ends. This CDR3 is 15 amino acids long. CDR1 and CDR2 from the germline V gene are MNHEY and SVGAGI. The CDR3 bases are TGTGCCAGCAGTCGAGACGGAAGGCCTGGAAACACCATATATTTT. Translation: CASSRDGRPGNTIYF.

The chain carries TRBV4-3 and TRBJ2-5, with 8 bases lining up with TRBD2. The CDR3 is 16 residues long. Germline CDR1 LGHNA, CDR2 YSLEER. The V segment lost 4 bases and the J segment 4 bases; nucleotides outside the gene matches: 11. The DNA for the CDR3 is TGCGCCAGCAGCCTTGGGGTTGCGGGGGGCGCAGAGACCCAGTACTTC. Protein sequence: CASSLGVAGGAETQYF.

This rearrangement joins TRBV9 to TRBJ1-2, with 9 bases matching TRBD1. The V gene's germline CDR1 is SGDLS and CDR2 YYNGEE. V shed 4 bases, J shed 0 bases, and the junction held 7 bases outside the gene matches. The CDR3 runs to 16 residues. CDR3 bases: TGTGCCAGCAGCCCGGGACAGGGAACATCTAACTATGGCTACACCTTC. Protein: CASSPGQGTSNYGYTF.

This chain's CDR3 is CASLTIGGVGYTF. CDR3 DNA: TGTGCCAGCCTCACCATAGGGGGCGTTGGCTACACCTTC. This chain links TRBV28 with TRBJ1-2, with 7 nucleotides matching TRBD1. The germline V gene has CDR1 MDHEN and CDR2 SYDVKM. This CDR3 has 13 residues. The junction had 10 bases not matched to a gene; V was cut back by 8 bases and J by 7 bases.

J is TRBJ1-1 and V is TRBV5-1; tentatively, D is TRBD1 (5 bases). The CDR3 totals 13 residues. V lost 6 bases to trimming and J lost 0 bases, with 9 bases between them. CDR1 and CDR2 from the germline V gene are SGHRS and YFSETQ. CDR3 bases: TGCGCCAGCATGAAGGGGTTGAACACTGAAGCTTTCTTT. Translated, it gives CASMKGLNTEAFF.

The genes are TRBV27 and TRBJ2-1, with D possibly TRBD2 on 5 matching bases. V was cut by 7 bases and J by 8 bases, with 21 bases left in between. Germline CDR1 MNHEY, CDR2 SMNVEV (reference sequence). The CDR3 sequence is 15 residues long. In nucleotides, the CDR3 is TGTGCCAGCACCAAGGAGAGGGCAGAAGGATATGAGCAGTTCTTC. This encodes CASTKERAEGYEQFF.

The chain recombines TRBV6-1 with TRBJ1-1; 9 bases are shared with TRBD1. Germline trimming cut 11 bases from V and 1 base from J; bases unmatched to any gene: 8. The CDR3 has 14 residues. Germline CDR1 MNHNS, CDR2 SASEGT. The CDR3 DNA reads TGTGCCGGCTGGACAGGGGAATCGAACACTGAAGCTTTCTTT. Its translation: CAGWTGESNTEAFF.

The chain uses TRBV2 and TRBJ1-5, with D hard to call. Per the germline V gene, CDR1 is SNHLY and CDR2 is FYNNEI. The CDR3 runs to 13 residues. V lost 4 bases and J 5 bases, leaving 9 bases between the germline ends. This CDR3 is CASSGNGDQPQHF. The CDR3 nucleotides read TGTGCCAGCAGTGGTAACGGGGATCAGCCCCAGCATTTT.

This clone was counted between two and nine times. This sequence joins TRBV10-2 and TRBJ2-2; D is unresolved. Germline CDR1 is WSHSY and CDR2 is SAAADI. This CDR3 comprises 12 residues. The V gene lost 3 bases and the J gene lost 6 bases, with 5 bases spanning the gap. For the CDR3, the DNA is TGCGCCAGCAGTGAAGGTCCCGGGGAGCTGTTTTTT. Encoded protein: CASSEGPGELFF.

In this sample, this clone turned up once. CDR3 nucleotides: TGTGCCAGCAGCTTGGCGGGGACGTCCTACGAGCAGTACTTC. Encoded protein: CASSLAGTSYEQYF. This sequence joins TRBV5-4 and TRBJ2-7, with D possibly called TRBD1 or TRBD2 (5 bases each). CDR1 and CDR2 from the germline V gene are SGHNT and YYREEE (reference sequence). Trimming pared 0 bases from V and 1 base from J, leaving 8 bases between. This CDR3 spans 14 amino acids.

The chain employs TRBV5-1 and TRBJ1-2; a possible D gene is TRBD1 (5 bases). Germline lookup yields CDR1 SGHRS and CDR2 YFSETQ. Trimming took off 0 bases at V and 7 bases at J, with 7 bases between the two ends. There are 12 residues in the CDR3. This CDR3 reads CASSLDGAGYTF. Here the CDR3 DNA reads TGCGCCAGCAGCTTGGATGGGGCTGGCTACACCTTC.

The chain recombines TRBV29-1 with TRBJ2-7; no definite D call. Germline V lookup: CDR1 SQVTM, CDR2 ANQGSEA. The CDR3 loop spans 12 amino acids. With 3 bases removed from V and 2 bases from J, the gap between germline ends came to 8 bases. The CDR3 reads CSVEGSPYEQYF. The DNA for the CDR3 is TGCAGCGTTGAGGGTTCCCCCTACGAGCAGTACTTC.

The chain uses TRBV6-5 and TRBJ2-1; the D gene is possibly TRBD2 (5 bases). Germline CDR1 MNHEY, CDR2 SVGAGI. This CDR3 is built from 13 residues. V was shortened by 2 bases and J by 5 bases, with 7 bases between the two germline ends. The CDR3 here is CASSYRDDNEQFF. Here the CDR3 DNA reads TGTGCCAGCAGTTACCGGGATGACAATGAGCAGTTCTTC.

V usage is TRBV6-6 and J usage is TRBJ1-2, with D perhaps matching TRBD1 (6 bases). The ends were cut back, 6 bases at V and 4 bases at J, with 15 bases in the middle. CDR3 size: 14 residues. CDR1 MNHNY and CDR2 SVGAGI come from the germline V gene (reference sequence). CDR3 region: CASRVDRSSYGYTF. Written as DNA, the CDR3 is TGTGCCAGCAGGGTAGACAGGAGCTCCTATGGCTACACCTTC.

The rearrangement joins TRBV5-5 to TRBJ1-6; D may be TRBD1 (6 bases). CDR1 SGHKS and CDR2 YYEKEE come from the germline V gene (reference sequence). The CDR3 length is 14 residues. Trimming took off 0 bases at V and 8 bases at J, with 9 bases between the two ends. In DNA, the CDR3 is TGTGCCAGCAGCTTGGACAGGGCCTATTCACCCCTCCACTTT. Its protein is CASSLDRAYSPLHF.

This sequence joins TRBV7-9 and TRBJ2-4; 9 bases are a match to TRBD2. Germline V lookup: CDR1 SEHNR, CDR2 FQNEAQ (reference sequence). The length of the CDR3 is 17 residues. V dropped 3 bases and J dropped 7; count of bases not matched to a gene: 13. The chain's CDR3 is CASSFVVGGGATNIQYF. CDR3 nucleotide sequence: TGTGCCAGCAGCTTCGTGGTTGGCGGGGGGGCAACGAACATTCAGTACTTC.

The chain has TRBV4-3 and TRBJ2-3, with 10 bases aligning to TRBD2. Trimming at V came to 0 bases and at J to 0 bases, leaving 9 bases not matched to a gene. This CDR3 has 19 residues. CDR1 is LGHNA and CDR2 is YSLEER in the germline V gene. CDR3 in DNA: TGCGCCAGCAGCCAAGATCTTATCACTAGCGGGGCCAGCACAGATACGCAGTATTTT. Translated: CASSQDLITSGASTDTQYF.

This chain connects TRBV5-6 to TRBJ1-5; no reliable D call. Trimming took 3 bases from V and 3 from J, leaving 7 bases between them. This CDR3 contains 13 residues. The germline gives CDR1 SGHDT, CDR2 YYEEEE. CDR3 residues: CASSSWYNQPQHF. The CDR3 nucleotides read TGTGCCAGCAGCTCTTGGTACAATCAGCCCCAGCATTTT. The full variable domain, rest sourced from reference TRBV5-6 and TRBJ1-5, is DAGVTQSPTHLIKTRGQQVTLRCSPKSGHDTVSWYQQALGQGPQFIFQYYEEEERQRGNFPDRFSGHQFPNYSSELNVNALLLGDSALYLCASSSWYNQPQHFGDGTRLSIL.

The CDR3 spells CASSYEQEYNEQFF. In nucleotides, the CDR3 is TGTGCCAGCAGTTATGAACAGGAATACAATGAGCAGTTCTTC. J is TRBJ2-1 and V is TRBV6-6, with D possibly being TRBD1 (5 bases). The CDR3 has 14 amino acids. CDR1 is MNHNY, CDR2 SVGAGI, per germline (reference sequence). V was clipped by 3 bases and J by 4 bases, with 10 bases between them.

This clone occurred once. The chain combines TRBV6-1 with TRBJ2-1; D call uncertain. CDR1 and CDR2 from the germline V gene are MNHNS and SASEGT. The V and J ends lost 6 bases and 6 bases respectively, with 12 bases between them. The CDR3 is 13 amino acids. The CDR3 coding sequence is TGTGCCAGCAGCCTACGGCCCTCCAATGAGCAGTTCTTC. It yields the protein CASSLRPSNEQFF.